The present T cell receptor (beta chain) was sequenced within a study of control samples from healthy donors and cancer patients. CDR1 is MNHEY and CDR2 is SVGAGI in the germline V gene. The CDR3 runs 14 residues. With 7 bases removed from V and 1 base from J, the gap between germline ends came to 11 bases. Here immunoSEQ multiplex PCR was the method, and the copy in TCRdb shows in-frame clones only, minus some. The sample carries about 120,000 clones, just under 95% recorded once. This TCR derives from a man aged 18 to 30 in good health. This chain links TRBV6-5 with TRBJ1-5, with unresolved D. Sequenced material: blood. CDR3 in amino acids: CASKGFESNQPQHF. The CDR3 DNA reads TGTGCCAGCAAAGGGTTTGAAAGCAATCAGCCCCAGCATTTT.